The sequence of this TCR beta chain was determined in a study of blood T cell repertoires in COVID-19 (dated by TCRdb to 2019 to 2021). Regarding the research as a whole: Collaborator samples came from the United States, Italy and Spain and covered acute and convalescent phases of COVID-19. The material from the prospective study consisted of cDNA or gDNA derived from T cells, B-cell-depleted T cells, or PBMCs. Deeply sampled blood TCRbeta repertoires from subjects exposed to, actively infected with, or recovered from COVID-19 were included in the dataset. The repertoires were released in a freely available public database intended as a resource for research on the immune response to SARS-CoV-2. Samples were obtained from the ongoing ImmuneRACE study (first 160 participants) and from roughly 1,300 subjects provided by 6 global collaborators. Sample metadata almost always included a de-identified subject ID, COVID-19 status, age in years and sex. Where available, HLA class I and class II types were obtained from metadata supplied by the sample provider rather than from assay-based typing. Overall study outcomes, separate from this receptor: The amount of clinical and demographic metadata varied by source and participant and was provided uncurated.

Trimming takes 6 bases off V and 0 bases off J; junction bases not matched to a gene: 6. Spanning cysteine to phenylalanine, the CDR3 consists of 16 amino acids. Only the CDR3 DNA stays, 48 bases, in frame from base 1. The germline V gene encodes CDR1 KGHSH and CDR2 LQKENI. This clone was seen once. Its recognized antigen is unknown. Base qualities are missing; no much larger clone stands one base away. Enrolling through a virtual design, the prospective study's participants ranged in age from roughly 18 to 89 years and lived across 24 United States geographic areas. In the prospective study, cohorts were assigned on the basis of participant-reported clinical history obtained from a screening survey and a study questionnaire. A participant counted as exposed if, within 2 weeks of entering the study, that participant had been in contact with someone who had a PCR-confirmed or clinician-diagnosed COVID-19 case. In the prospective study, mobile phlebotomists collected whole blood, serum and a nasopharyngeal or oropharyngeal swab from each participant. Over a roughly 2-month period, participants in the prospective study had the option of providing additional blood draws and questionnaires. Prospective study blood samples were shipped either frozen or at room temperature before DNA extraction.

TCRbeta CDR3 regions were amplified from genomic DNA using the immunoSEQ Assay, a bias-controlled multiplex PCR. Under the source paper's analysis protocol: The number of nucleated cells in each sample was estimated from the amplification of reference gene primers within the assay. Sequence reads were collapsed and filtered to measure the absolute abundance of every unique TCRbeta CDR3 rearrangement. For each sample, productive Simpson clonality was calculated as the square root of Simpson's diversity index across productive rearrangements. The table was pulled from immuneACCESS by TCRdb, which kept in-frame rearrangements only. Such tables lose some clones; where checked, under half of the loss comes from unresolved V genes, and the rest has no known cause. For V, J and clone size, that table is used; D and trimming come from the DNA. The sample contains about 220,000 clones, about four fifths of them found a single time. The ten largest account for about 5.3% of the sample.

The receptor was isolated from a woman aged 50 to 60 who had been exposed to COVID-19. Sequenced material: PBMCs or T cells enriched from blood (not recorded which). The chain links TRBV18 with TRBJ1-3; 9 bases in between match TRBD1. Here the CDR3 is given as CASSRDREPSGNTIYF. The sequence in DNA is TGTGCCAGCTCCCGGGACAGGGAACCCTCTGGAAACACCATATATTTT.